This T cell receptor beta chain was obtained from a study of response to subunit inactivated influenza vaccine. Findings and limits, study-wide: Few new T cells, the authors suggested, are recruited by each seasonal influenza vaccination.

In TCRdb, the RT-PCR reads were re-called with MiXCR into one record per CDR3 protein. This table holds roughly 790,000 distinct CDR3 sequences, 20% to 25% found once. The germline gives CDR1 SNHLY, CDR2 FYNNEI. V trimming: 7 bases; J trimming: 8 bases; junction bases outside the gene matches: 9. This CDR3 is 14 amino acids long. Remarks on this clonotype: Its target is not known.

This receptor was taken from a man in his fifties or sixties who received an inactivated influenza vaccine. The chain combines TRBV2 with TRBJ2-1; 9 nucleotides agree with TRBD2. The sample consisted of PBMCs from blood, taken about 5 days after vaccination. CDR3 sequence: CASTRRGTSHEQFF. The CDR3 coding sequence is TGTGCCAGCACCCGAAGGGGGACTAGCCATGAGCAGTTCTTC.